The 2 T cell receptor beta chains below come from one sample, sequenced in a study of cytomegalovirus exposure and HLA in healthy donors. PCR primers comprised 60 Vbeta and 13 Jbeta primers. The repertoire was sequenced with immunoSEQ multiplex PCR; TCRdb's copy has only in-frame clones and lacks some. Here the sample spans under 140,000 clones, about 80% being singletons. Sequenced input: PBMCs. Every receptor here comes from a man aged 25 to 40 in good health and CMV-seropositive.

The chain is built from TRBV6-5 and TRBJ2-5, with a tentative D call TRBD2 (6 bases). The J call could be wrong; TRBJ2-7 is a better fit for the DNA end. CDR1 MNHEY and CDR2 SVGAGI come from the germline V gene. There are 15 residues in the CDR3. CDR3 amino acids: CASSPTPGLPYEQYF. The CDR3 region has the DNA TGTGCCAGCAGTCCGACCCCGGGACTCCCCTACGAGCAGTACTTC.

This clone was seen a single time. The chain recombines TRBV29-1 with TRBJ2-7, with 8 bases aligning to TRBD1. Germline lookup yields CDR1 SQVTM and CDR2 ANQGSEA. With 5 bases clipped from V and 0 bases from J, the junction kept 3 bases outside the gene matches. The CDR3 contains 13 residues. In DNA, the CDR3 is TGCAGCGTTACAGGGGGAAGCTCCTACGAGCAGTACTTC. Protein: CSVTGGSSYEQYF.